The table lists the clone carrying this T cell receptor beta chain with many counts. Antigen: not known. This sample was included in a study of molecular identifiers for immune sequencing clone quantification. Whole-study findings and limits: Clone sizes could be underestimated for highly expanded clones when identical TCR molecules share a barcode. In naive cells, clones above 20 RNA copies held under 1% of molecules, whereas in effector cells they held over 98%.

Previously described methods and listed TCR primers produced bulk TCR libraries. TCRdb ran MiXCR on the PCR reads and lists one entry per CDR3 protein. The table has around 470,000 distinct CDR3 sequences, about a fifth seen once. This CDR3 is 14 amino acids long. Germline CDR1 MDHEN, CDR2 SYDVKM. V was cut by 3 bases and J by 2 bases, with 9 bases left in between. The material sequenced was naive CD8+ T cells from blood, with Jurkat cell RNA spiked in. The subset was: FACS-sorted CD8+CD4-CCR7+CD45RA+ naive T cells. The source of this sequence is a human donor in good health. Some libraries in this study had Jurkat cell RNA spiked in. The J gene is TRBJ2-3, the V gene TRBV28; D ambiguous. CDR3 DNA sequence: TGTGCCAGCAGTTTGCTTGCTATCACAGATACGCAGTATTTT. It codes for CASSLLAITDTQYF. The full variable domain, completed using reference TRBV28 and TRBJ2-3, is DVKVTQSSRYLVKRTGEKVFLECVQDMDHENMFWYRQDPGLGLRLIYFSYDVKMKEKGDIPEGYSVSREKKERFSLILESASTNQTSMYLCASSLLAITDTQYFGPGTRLTVL.